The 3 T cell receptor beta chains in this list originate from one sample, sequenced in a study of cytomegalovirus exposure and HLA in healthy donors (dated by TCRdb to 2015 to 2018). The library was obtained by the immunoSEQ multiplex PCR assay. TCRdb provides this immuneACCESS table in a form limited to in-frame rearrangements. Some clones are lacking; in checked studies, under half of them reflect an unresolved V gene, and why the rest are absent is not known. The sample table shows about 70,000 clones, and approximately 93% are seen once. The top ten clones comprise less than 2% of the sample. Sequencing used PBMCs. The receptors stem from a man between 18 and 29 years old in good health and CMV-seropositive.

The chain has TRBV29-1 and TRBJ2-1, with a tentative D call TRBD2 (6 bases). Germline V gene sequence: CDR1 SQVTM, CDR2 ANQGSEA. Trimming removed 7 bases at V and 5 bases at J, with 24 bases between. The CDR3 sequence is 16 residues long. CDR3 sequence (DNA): TGCAGCGAGATCCCCTTTAGCGGAAGAAGTAACAATGAGCAGTTCTTC. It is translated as CSEIPFSGRSNNEQFF.

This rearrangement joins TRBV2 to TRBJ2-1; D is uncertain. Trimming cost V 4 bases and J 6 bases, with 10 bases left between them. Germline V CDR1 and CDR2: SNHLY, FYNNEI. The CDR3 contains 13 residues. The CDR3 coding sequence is TGTGCCAGCAGTGCAGAACAGATCAATGAGCAGTTCTTC. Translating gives CASSAEQINEQFF.

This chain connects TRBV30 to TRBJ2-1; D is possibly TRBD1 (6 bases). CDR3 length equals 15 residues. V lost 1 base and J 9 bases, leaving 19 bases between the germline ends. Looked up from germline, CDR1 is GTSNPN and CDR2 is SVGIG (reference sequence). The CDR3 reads CAWSGVGGMVGEQFF. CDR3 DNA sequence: TGTGCCTGGAGTGGTGTAGGGGGAATGGTTGGTGAGCAGTTCTTC.